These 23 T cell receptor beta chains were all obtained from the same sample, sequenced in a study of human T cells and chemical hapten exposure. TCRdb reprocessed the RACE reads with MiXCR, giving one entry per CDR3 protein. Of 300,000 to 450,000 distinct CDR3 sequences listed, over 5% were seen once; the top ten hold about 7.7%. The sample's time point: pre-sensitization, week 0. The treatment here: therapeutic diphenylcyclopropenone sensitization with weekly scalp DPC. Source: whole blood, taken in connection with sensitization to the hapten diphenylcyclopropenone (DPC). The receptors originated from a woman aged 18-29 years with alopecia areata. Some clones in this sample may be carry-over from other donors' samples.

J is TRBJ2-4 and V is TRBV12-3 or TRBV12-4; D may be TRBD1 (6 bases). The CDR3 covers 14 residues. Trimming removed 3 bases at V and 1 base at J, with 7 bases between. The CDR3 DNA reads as TGTGCCAGCAGTTTTCAGGGGGCCAAAAACATTCAGTACTTC. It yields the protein CASSFQGAKNIQYF.

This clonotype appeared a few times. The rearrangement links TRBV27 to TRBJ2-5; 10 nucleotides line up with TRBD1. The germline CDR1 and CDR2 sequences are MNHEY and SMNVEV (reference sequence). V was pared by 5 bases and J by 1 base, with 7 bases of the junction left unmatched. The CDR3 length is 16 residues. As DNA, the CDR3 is TGTGCCAGCAGTCTATGGGGGACAGGGGCCCAAGAGACCCAGTACTTC. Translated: CASSLWGTGAQETQYF.

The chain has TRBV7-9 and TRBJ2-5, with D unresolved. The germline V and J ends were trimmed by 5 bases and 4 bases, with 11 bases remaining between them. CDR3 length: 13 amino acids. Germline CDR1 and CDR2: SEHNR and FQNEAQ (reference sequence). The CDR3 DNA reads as TGTGCCAGCAGCCCGAGAGACCGAGAGACCCAGTACTTC. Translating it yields CASSPRDRETQYF.

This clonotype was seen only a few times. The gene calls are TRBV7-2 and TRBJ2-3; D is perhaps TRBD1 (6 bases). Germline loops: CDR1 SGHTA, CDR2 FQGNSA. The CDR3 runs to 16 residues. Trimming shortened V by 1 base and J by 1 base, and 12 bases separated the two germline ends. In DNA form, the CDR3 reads TGTGCCAGCAGCTTAGTTGGGGCAGGGGGCACAGATACGCAGTATTTT. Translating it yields CASSLVGAGGTDTQYF.

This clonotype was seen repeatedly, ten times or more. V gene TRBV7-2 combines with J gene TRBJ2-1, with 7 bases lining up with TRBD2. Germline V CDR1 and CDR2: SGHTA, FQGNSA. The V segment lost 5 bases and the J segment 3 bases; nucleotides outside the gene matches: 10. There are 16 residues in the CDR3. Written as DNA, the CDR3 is TGTGCCAGCAGCCGCCGGGCTAGCGGTATCTACAATGAGCAGTTCTTC. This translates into CASSRRASGIYNEQFF.

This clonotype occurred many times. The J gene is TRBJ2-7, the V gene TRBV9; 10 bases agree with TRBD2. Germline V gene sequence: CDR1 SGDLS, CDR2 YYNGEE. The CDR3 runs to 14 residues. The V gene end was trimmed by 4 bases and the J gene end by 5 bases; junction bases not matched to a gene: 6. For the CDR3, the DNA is TGTGCCAGCAGCTCAGCGGGGGGGCCCCACGAGCAGTACTTC. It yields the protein CASSSAGGPHEQYF.

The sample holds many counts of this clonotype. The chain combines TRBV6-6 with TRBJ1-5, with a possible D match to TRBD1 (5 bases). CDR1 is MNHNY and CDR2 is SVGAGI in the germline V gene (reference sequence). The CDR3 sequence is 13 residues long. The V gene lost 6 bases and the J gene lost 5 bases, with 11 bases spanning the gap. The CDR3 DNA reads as TGTGCCAGCAGGGGCGGGACTTATCAGCCCCAGCATTTT. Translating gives CASRGGTYQPQHF.

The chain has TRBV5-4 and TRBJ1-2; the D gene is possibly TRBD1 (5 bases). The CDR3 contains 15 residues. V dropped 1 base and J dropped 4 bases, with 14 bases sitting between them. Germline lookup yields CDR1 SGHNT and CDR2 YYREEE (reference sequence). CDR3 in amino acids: CASSLTGGRGYGYTF. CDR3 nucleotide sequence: TGTGCCAGCAGCTTGACGGGGGGAAGGGGCTATGGCTACACCTTC.

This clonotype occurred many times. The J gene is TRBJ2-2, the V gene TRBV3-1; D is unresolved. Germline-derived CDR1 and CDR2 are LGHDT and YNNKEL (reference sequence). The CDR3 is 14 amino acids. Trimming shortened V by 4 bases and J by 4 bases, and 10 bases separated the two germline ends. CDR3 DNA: TGTGCCAGCAGCCCCCGACGGGCCACCGGGGAGCTGTTTTTT. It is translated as CASSPRRATGELFF.

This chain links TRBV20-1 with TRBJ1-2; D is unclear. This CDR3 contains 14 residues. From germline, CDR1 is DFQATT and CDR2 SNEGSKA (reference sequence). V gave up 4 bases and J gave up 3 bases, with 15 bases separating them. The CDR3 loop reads CSANSRIEDYGYTF. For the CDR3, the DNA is TGCAGTGCTAACTCCCGCATAGAGGACTATGGCTACACCTTC.

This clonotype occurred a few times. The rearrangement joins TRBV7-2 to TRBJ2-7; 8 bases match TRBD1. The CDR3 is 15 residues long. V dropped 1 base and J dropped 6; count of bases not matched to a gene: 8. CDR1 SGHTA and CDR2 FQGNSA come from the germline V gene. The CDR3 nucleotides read TGTGCCAGCAGCTTAGAGGGACAGGTGATACGCGAGCAGTACTTC. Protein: CASSLEGQVIREQYF.

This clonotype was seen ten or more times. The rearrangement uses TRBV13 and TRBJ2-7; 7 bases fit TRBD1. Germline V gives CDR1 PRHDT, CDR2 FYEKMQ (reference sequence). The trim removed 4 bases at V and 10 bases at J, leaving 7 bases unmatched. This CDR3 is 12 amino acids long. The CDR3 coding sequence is TGTGCCAGCAGCTCTGACCGACAGGGACAGTACTTC. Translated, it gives CASSSDRQGQYF.

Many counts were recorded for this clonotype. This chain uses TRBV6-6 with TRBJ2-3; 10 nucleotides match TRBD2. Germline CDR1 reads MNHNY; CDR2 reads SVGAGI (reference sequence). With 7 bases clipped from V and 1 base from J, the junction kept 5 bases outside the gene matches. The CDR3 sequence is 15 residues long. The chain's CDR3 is CASNSLAGGTDTQYF. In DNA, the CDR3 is TGTGCCAGCAATTCGCTAGCGGGGGGCACAGATACGCAGTATTTT.

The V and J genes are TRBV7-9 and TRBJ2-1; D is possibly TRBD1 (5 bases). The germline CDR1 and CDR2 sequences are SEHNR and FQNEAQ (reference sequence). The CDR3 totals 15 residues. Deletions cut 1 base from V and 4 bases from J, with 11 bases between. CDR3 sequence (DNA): TGTGCCAGCAGCTTAGGAGGACACGGATACAATGAGCAGTTCTTC. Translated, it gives CASSLGGHGYNEQFF.

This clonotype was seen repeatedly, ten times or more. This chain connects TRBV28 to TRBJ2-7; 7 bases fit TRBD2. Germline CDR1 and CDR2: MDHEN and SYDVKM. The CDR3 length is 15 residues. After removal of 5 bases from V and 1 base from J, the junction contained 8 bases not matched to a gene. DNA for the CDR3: TGTGCCAGCAGTAAAAAGCGGGGCATGTCCTACGAGCAGTACTTC. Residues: CASSKKRGMSYEQYF.

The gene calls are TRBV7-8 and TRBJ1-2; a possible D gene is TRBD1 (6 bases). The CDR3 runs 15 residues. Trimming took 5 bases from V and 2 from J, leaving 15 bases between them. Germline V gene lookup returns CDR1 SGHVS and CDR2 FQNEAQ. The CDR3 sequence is CASSLYRVLNYGYTF. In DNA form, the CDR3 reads TGTGCCAGCAGCCTTTACAGGGTATTGAACTATGGCTACACCTTC.

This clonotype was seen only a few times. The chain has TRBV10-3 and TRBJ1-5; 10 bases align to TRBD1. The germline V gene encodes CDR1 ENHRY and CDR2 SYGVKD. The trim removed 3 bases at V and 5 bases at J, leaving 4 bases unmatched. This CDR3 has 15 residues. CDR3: CAISDPGQGYQPQHF. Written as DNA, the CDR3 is TGTGCCATCAGTGACCCGGGACAGGGGTATCAGCCCCAGCATTTT.

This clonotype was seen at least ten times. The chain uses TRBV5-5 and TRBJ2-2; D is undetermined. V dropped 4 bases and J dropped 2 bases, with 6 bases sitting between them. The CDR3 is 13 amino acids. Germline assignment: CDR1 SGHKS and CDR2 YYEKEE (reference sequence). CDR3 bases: TGTGCCAGCAGCCTGATCAACACCGGGGAGCTGTTTTTT. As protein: CASSLINTGELFF.

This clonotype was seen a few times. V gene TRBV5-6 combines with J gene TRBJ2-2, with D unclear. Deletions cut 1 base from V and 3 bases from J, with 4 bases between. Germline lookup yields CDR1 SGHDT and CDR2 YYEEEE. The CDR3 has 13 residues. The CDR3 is CASSLLDTGELFF. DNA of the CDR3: TGTGCCAGCAGCTTGCTGGACACCGGGGAGCTGTTTTTT. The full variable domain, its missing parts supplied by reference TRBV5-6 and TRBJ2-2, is DAGVTQSPTHLIKTRGQQVTLRCSPKSGHDTVSWYQQALGQGPQFIFQYYEEEERQRGNFPDRFSGHQFPNYSSELNVNALLLGDSALYLCASSLLDTGELFFGEGSRLTVL.

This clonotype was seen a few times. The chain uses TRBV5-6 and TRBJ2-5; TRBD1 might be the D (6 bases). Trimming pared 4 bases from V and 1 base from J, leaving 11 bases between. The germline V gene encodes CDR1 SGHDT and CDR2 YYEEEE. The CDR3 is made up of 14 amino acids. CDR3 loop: CASSPGHPQETQYF. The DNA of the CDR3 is TGTGCCAGCAGCCCGGGACATCCCCAAGAGACCCAGTACTTC.

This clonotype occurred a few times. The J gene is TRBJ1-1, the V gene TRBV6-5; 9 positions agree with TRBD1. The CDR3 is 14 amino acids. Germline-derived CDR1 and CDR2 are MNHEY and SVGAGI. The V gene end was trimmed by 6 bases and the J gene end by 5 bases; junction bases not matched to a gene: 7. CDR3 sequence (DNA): TGTGCCAGCAGAGGGACAGGGCGGGGTACTGAAGCTTTCTTT. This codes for CASRGTGRGTEAFF.

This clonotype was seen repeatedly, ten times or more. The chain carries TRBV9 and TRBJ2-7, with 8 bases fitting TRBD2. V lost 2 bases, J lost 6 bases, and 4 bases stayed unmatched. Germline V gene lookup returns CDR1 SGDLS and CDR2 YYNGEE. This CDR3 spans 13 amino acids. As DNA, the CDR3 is TGTGCCAGCAGCGTCGGACTAGCCGGCGAGCAGTACTTC. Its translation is CASSVGLAGEQYF.

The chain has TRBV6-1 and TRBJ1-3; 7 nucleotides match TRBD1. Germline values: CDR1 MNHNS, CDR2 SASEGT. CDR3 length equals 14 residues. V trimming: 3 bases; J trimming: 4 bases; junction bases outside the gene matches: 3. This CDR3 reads CASSETGNGNTIYF. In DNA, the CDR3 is TGTGCCAGCAGTGAGACAGGGAACGGAAACACCATATATTTT.